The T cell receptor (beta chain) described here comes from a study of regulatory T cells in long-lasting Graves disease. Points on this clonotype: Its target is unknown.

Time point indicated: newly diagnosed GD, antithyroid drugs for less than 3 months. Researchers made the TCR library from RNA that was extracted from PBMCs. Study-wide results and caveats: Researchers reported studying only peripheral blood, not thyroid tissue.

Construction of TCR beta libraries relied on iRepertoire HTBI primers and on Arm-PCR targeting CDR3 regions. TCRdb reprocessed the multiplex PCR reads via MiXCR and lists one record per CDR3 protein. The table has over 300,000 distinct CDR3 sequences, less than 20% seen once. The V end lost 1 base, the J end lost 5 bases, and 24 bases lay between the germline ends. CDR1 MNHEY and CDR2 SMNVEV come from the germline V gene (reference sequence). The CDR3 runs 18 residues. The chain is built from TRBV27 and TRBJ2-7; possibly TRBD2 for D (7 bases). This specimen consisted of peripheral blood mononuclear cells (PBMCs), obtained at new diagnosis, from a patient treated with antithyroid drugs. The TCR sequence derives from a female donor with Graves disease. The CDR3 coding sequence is TGTGCCAGCAGTTTATGGCCTCTGGGAGGGCAGGGGATAGACGAGCAGTACTTC. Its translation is CASSLWPLGGQGIDEQYF.